Below, 12 T cell receptor beta chains from the same sample are listed, as sequenced in a study of blood T cell repertoires in COVID-19. TCRdb's table, derived via immunoSEQ multiplex PCR, lists solely in-frame clones and lacks some. The profile shows 250,000 or so clones, 86% of them singletons. The sequencing input was PBMCs or T cells enriched from blood (not recorded which). The origin of the receptors is a woman aged 18-29 years who had recovered from COVID-19.

V and J are TRBV6-5 and TRBJ1-6, with unresolved D. The V end lost 8 bases, the J end lost 7 bases, and 6 bases lay between the germline ends. CDR3 size: 11 residues. Germline assignment: CDR1 MNHEY and CDR2 SVGAGI. The CDR3 loop is CASPGNSPLHF. CDR3 DNA: TGTGCCAGCCCGGGGAATTCACCCCTCCACTTT.

V gene TRBV19 combines with J gene TRBJ2-1; D is perhaps TRBD2 (5 bases). The CDR3 covers 17 residues. The germline V gene has CDR1 LNHDA and CDR2 SQIVND (reference sequence). V was trimmed by 5 bases and J by 7 bases, leaving 24 bases between them. CDR3 sequence: CASSFISGNLAWNEQFF. The CDR3, as DNA: TGTGCCAGTAGTTTCATCTCGGGGAACTTAGCGTGGAATGAGCAGTTCTTC.

The rearrangement links TRBV6-5 to TRBJ2-5; 7 positions match TRBD2. Per the germline V gene, CDR1 is MNHEY and CDR2 is SVGAGI. The CDR3 has 15 residues. V dropped 6 bases and J dropped 5; count of bases not matched to a gene: 12. Here the CDR3 reads CASSRGLERRETQYF. The CDR3 bases are TGTGCCAGCAGCCGCGGACTAGAGCGGCGGGAGACCCAGTACTTC.

This clone has only one observation. This chain links TRBV28 with TRBJ1-5, with 10 nucleotides matching TRBD1. This CDR3 has 16 residues. Trimming cost V 3 bases and J 3 bases; bases outside gene matches: 5. Per the germline V gene, CDR1 is MDHEN and CDR2 is SYDVKM. The CDR3 is CASSLPTGGNNQPQHF. The CDR3 DNA reads as TGTGCCAGCAGTTTGCCGACAGGGGGCAACAATCAGCCCCAGCATTTT.

This clone was seen a single time. V and J are TRBV7-9 and TRBJ1-3; D is undetermined. The CDR3 has 18 amino acids. The germline V and J ends were trimmed by 1 base and 2 bases, with 18 bases remaining between them. Germline lookup yields CDR1 SEHNR and CDR2 FQNEAQ (reference sequence). In DNA, the CDR3 is TGTGCCAGCAGCTTAGGATGGCGACATACAGAACCTGGAAACACCATATATTTT. It codes for CASSLGWRHTEPGNTIYF.

The chain has TRBV11-3 and TRBJ1-1; TRBD1 aligns across 8 bases. CDR3 length: 15 residues. The V segment lost 5 bases and the J segment 5 bases; nucleotides outside the gene matches: 10. CDR1 is SGHNT, CDR2 YENEEA, per germline. As DNA, the CDR3 is TGTGCCAGCAGCCGATTCCAGGGGGCACTAACTGAAGCTTTCTTT. Its protein product is CASSRFQGALTEAFF.

This clone appeared a single time. The rearrangement uses TRBV19 and TRBJ1-4; TRBD1 matches at 7 bases. This CDR3 has 15 residues. V gave up 2 bases and J gave up 10 bases; unmatched junction bases: 10. CDR1 and CDR2 (germline): LNHDA, SQIVND (reference sequence). The CDR3 loop is CASSINRDRKGKLFF. The CDR3 nucleotides are TGTGCCAGTAGTATAAACCGGGACAGAAAGGGAAAACTGTTTTTT.

This clone was detected once. The chain couples TRBV10-3 to TRBJ1-2, with 8 positions matching TRBD1. Unmatched junction bases numbered 9, after V lost 6 bases and J lost 6 bases. Germline CDR1 is ENHRY and CDR2 is SYGVKD. This CDR3 comprises 14 residues. The CDR3 sequence: CAISRGQGMDGYTF. The CDR3 nucleotides read TGTGCCATCAGCCGCGGACAGGGCATGGATGGCTACACCTTC.

The rearrangement joins TRBV15 to TRBJ1-2, with 7 bases fitting TRBD1. Losses at the gene ends were 0 bases for V and 4 bases for J; bases not matched to a gene: 2. The CDR3 has 14 amino acids. Germline V gene sequence: CDR1 LNHNV, CDR2 YYDKDF (reference sequence). The CDR3 is CATSRENRGYGYTF. The CDR3 DNA follows: TGTGCCACCAGCAGAGAAAACAGGGGCTATGGCTACACCTTC.

The V call is TRBV28, the J call TRBJ1-1, with D tentatively TRBD1 (5 bases). The V gene lost 2 bases and the J gene lost 6 bases, with 7 bases spanning the gap. The germline V gene has CDR1 MDHEN and CDR2 SYDVKM. The CDR3 has 12 residues. The CDR3 sequence: CASSLPRAEAFF. As DNA, the CDR3 is TGTGCCAGCAGTTTACCCAGGGCTGAAGCTTTCTTT.

This clone showed up just a few times. V gene TRBV10-2 combines with J gene TRBJ1-2; 7 nucleotides line up with TRBD1. The germline V gene encodes CDR1 WSHSY and CDR2 SAAADI. The CDR3 is 14 residues long. V dropped 6 bases and J dropped 5; count of bases not matched to a gene: 9. The CDR3 DNA reads as TGCGCCAGCAGATCCGGGACAGACAATTATGGCTACACCTTC. This codes for CASRSGTDNYGYTF.

This clone appeared once. The rearrangement uses TRBV24-1 and TRBJ2-5; 11 bases are shared with TRBD2. With 9 bases clipped from V and 2 bases from J, the junction kept 4 bases outside the gene matches. Germline CDR1 and CDR2: KGHDR and SFDVKD. The CDR3 is 14 residues long. The CDR3 protein is CATSGTSGQETQYF. The CDR3 region has the DNA TGTGCCACCTCCGGGACTAGCGGACAAGAGACCCAGTACTTC.